Listed below are T cell receptor beta chains from one sample, sequenced in a study of PD-L1 blockade in urothelial cancer. Here immunoSEQ multiplex PCR was the method, and the copy in TCRdb shows in-frame clones only, minus some. The sample holds about 120,000 clones, around 89% seen once. The specimen comprised PBMCs, sampled around atezolizumab (anti-PD-L1) treatment. The receptors shown here come from a man aged 60 to 75 with urothelial cancer. CDR3s include the opening cysteine and the closing phenylalanine or tryptophan. D genes are given only for firm matches. Not every row has a clone size; where given, it reads once, few, many or a size class.

j_gene | d_gene | v_gene | abundance | CDR3aa | CDR3nt
TRBJ1-2 | TRBD1 | TRBV5-1 | - | CASSPDGQGVNGYTF | TGCGCCAGCTCCCCCGACGGACAGGGGGTAAACGGCTACACCTTC
TRBJ2-7 | TRBD1 | TRBV28 | once | CASSSDPRDSPSYEQYF | TGTGCCAGCAGTTCAGACCCTCGGGACAGCCCTTCCTACGAGCAGTACTTC
TRBJ2-5 | TRBD1 | TRBV18 | - | CASSPNRDRGEFSQETQYF | TGTGCCAGCTCACCAAACCGGGACAGGGGGGAATTTAGCCAAGAGACCCAGTACTTC
TRBJ1-4 | - | TRBV27 | - | CASSLTGEKLFF | TGTGCCAGCAGTTTGACAGGTGAAAAACTGTTTTTT
TRBJ2-1 | TRBD1 | TRBV6-5 | once | CASSWDRVPSREQFF | TGTGCCAGCAGTTGGGACAGGGTACCTTCCCGTGAGCAGTTCTTC
TRBJ1-5 | - | TRBV10-1 | - | CASSEGALGQPQHF | TGCGCCAGCAGTGAAGGAGCCTTGGGTCAGCCCCAGCATTTT
TRBJ1-3 | - | TRBV5-1 | - | CASSLGPVQGGNTIYF | TGCGCCAGCAGCCTAGGGCCGGTCCAGGGTGGAAACACCATATATTTT
TRBJ2-1 | TRBD2 | TRBV6-1 | - | CASRGGGRAGNEQFF | TGTGCCAGCAGGGGGGGCGGGAGGGCAGGGAATGAGCAGTTCTTC
TRBJ2-3 | TRBD1 | TRBV5-1 | - | CASSQIQGAADTQYF | TGCGCCAGCAGTCAAATACAGGGGGCGGCAGATACGCAGTATTTT
TRBJ2-7 | - | TRBV9 | once | CASSVDSGKIEQYF | TGTGCCAGCAGCGTAGATTCCGGGAAGATCGAGCAGTACTTC
TRBJ2-7 | - | TRBV19 | - | CASSIGAASYEQYF | TGTGCCAGTAGCATAGGGGCAGCCTCCTACGAGCAGTACTTC
TRBJ2-1 | - | TRBV12-2 | - | CASRLGTSGRHNEQFF | TGTGCAAGTCGCTTGGGGACTAGCGGGAGACACAATGAGCAGTTCTTC
TRBJ1-2 | - | TRBV19 | - | CASSKDSYYGYTF | TGTGCCAGTAGTAAGGACAGCTACTATGGCTACACCTTC
TRBJ1-4 | - | TRBV5-6 | - | CASSWVGQATNEKLFF | TGTGCCAGCAGCTGGGTTGGTCAGGCAACTAATGAAAAACTGTTTTTT
TRBJ2-3 | - | TRBV28 | - | CASQKGQGGTDTQYF | TGTGCCAGCCAGAAGGGGCAGGGGGGAACAGATACGCAGTATTTT
TRBJ2-7 | - | TRBV27 | - | CASSAYRDSYEQYF | TGTGCCAGCAGTGCCTACAGGGACTCCTACGAGCAGTACTTC